Sequencing of this T cell receptor beta chain was carried out in a study of identical twins. Study-wide findings and caveats: With abundant cord blood beta clonotypes, insertions were fewer; memory repertoires showed no such pattern. Twins shared beta out-of-frame sequences in excess, but this excess was weaker. Invariant MAIT and iNKT cells could partly confound zero-insertion analyses.

The CDR3 has 11 amino acids. V shed 8 bases and J shed 1 base, with 4 bases lying between them. In germline, CDR1 is SNHLY, CDR2 FYNNEI. TCRdb ran MiXCR on the 5' RACE reads and lists one entry per CDR3 protein. Here the sample spans 230,000 or so distinct CDR3 sequences, about 8.3% being singletons. There are many counts of this clonotype. The antigen remains unidentified. The sample was also linked to a second study, of yellow fever vaccine responses in identical twins. From that study: Convergence reportedly seemed to mark part of the twins' vaccine T cell response, with personalization marking the rest.

J is TRBJ2-3 and V is TRBV2; D unresolved. The source is a woman between 18 and 29 years old in good health. The sample comprised CD8+ T cells sorted from blood. In DNA, the CDR3 is TGTGCCAGCCCGGGCACAGATACGCAGTATTTT. It specifies CASPGTDTQYF.